This T cell receptor (beta chain) originates from a study of T cell responses to AZD1222 COVID-19 vaccine (dated by TCRdb to about 2021). In terms of the full investigation: AZD1222 recipients given second doses at about 4 weeks or at about 12 weeks were pooled, since spike-specific TCR depth and breadth were not found to differ between the two schedules. TCR sequencing was performed for fewer than 250 trial participants, of whom around 210 were given two doses of AZD1222 and around 26 were given two doses of MenACWY control vaccine. Trial participants were enrolled by age into subgroups of 18-55, 56-69 and 70-plus years, and about 150, 27 and 61 TCR-sequenced participants, respectively, were included in these subgroups. Findings and caveats that apply to the study as a whole: A significant rise in spike-specific TCR breadth and depth was observed after two AZD1222 doses relative to day 0 and relative to MenACWY recipients. Epitopes outside the regions mutated in the B.1.351 and B.1.1.7 variants were reportedly recognized by nearly half of the unique spike-specific TCRs. The 56-69-year group was small, and its depth increase did not reach significance, likely because of low power. The vaccine-associated CD4 TCRs covered the entire spike protein, and the dominant responses fell in regions 160-218 and 743-854. Conclusions about previously exposed vaccinees were limited because only six AZD1222 recipients were SARS-CoV-2 seropositive at baseline. Participants were mostly white British and included more females than males, and it was suggested by the authors that clonal diversity may have been underestimated. Because no day 14 peak-response samples were available, the repertoires could be characterized only after the peak T cell response.

The germline V gene provides CDR1 KGHSH and CDR2 LQKENI. The germline ends are 12 bases apart after V is trimmed by 0 bases and J by 3 bases. From cysteine to phenylalanine, the CDR3 is 16 amino acids long. Only CDR3 DNA is held: 48 bases, read in frame from base 1. About this clone itself: No cognate antigen has been identified for it. Qualities for individual bases were not recorded, and no much larger clone is one base off.

The CDR3 regions of human TCRbeta chains were analyzed by immunosequencing. Per the source publication's procedure: Repertoire TCRs were matched against a reference library of SARS-CoV-2-specific TCRs generated with the MIRA antigen-specificity platform. Breadth was defined as the fraction of unique TCRs that were SARS-CoV-2-associated. Depth was defined as the fraction of total T cells that were SARS-CoV-2-associated. Each spike-specific TCR was assigned to its reactive spike region and to a CD4 or CD8 class using the MIRA data. Log10-transformed breadth and depth values were compared by one-way ANOVA with Sidak's multiple comparisons tests. The clones in this table, taken by TCRdb from immuneACCESS, are in-frame only. Not every clone is retained; where verified, under half of the shortfall comes from an unresolved V gene, and the cause of the rest is unknown. The V and J calls and the clone size are those of that table, but D and trimming were determined from the DNA. The sample table records 100,000 to 150,000 clones; nearly 90% of these occur just once. Approximately 4.8% of the sample comes from the top ten.

What this sample's time point label stands for: baseline before first vaccination. Vaccinee samples were obtained from the UK trials COV001 and COV002, which included a single-blind randomized controlled phase 2/3 trial of AZD1222 (ChAdOx1 nCoV-19) in healthy adults. For TCRbeta chain sequencing, PBMC samples were collected from trial participants at day 0 and at day 28 after the second dose. The sample consisted of peripheral blood, taken on day 0 of AZD1222 vaccination. The chain is encoded by TRBV18 joined to TRBJ1-5, with the D gene not confidently named. The source is an adult in good health. CDR3 protein: CASSPPNSLNNQPQHF. The nucleotide sequence reads TGTGCCAGCTCACCACCGAATTCCCTGAACAATCAGCCCCAGCATTTT.